Below are 26 T cell receptor beta chains sequenced from a single sample in a study of technical replicates of blood from several donors. TCRdb keeps only in-frame clones here, not all; method: immunoSEQ multiplex PCR. The sample contains 98,000 or so clones, around 96% of which appear only once. Sequenced material: T cells isolated from PBMCs. These receptors came from a human donor in good health.

This sequence joins TRBV7-9 and TRBJ2-3; 9 bases are a match to TRBD2. The CDR3 length is 17 residues. V dropped 5 bases and J dropped 3; count of bases not matched to a gene: 12. Germline CDR1 SEHNR, CDR2 FQNEAQ (reference sequence). The CDR3 region is CASSLPGGRAGTDTQYF. The CDR3 nucleotides read TGTGCCAGCAGCCTCCCCGGCGGGAGGGCCGGGACAGATACGCAGTATTTT.

The chain is built from TRBV7-8 and TRBJ1-6, with D uncertain. This CDR3 has 14 residues. Germline V gene data show CDR1 as SGHVS and CDR2 as FQNEAQ. V dropped 5 bases and J dropped 10 bases, with 15 bases sitting between them. In nucleotides, the CDR3 is TGTGCCAGCAGCGCGGGTCGGTCGACGTCACCCCTCCACTTT. Its protein is CASSAGRSTSPLHF.

The V gene is TRBV21-1, the J gene TRBJ2-1; the table's D call of TRBD2 was not tested on the DNA. TRBV21-1 is assigned pseudogene status. The CDR3 extends over 14 amino acids. In nucleotides, the CDR3 is TGTGCCAGCAGCAAAGATCGGGCGGGAGGTGAGCAGTTCTTC. This encodes CASSKDRAGGEQFF.

The V call is TRBV11-3, the J call TRBJ1-2; perhaps TRBD1 as D (5 bases). CDR1 and CDR2 from the germline V gene are SGHNT and YENEEA. Trimming pared 0 bases from V and 8 bases from J, leaving 10 bases between. This CDR3 is built from 13 residues. CDR3 sequence reads: CASSLDREDGYTF. The CDR3 nucleotides are TGTGCCAGCAGCTTAGACAGGGAGGACGGCTACACCTTC.

As DNA, the CDR3 is TGTGCCAGCTCACCAATGGGACAGGGGTCACTCGAGCAGTACTTC. Translated: CASSPMGQGSLEQYF. The chain combines TRBV18 with TRBJ2-7, with 10 bases that match TRBD1. CDR1 and CDR2 from the germline V gene are KGHSH and LQKENI. The CDR3 has 15 amino acids. V was clipped by 2 bases and J by 6 bases; unmatched bases: 7. Full variable domain (outside the CDR3, taken from reference TRBV18 and TRBJ2-7): NAGVMQNPRHLVRRRGQEARLRCSPMKGHSHVYWYRQLPEEGLKFMVYLQKENIIDESGMPKERFSAEFPKEGPSILRIQQVVRGDSAAYFCASSPMGQGSLEQYFGPGTRLTVT.

The chain combines TRBV20-1 with TRBJ2-5; the match to TRBD1 covers 8 bases. V lost 7 bases, J lost 4 bases, and 2 bases stayed unmatched. The CDR3 runs to 11 residues. Germline V CDR1 and CDR2: DFQATT, SNEGSKA (reference sequence). CDR3 sequence (DNA): TGCAGTGGCGACAGGGGAGAGACCCAGTACTTC. This gives the protein CSGDRGETQYF.

The rearrangement links TRBV6-1 to TRBJ1-2; TRBD1 aligns across 8 bases. The junction had 7 bases not matched to a gene; V was cut back by 1 base and J by 3 bases. The CDR3 covers 16 residues. Per the germline V gene, CDR1 is MNHNS and CDR2 is SASEGT. The CDR3 here is CASSEGSQGAYYGYTF. The DNA for the CDR3 is TGTGCCAGCAGTGAAGGGTCCCAGGGGGCGTACTATGGCTACACCTTC.

The J gene is TRBJ1-5, the V gene TRBV21-1; the D call TRBD1 from the table was never checked on the DNA. TRBV21-1 is assigned pseudogene status. This CDR3 has 17 amino acids. CDR3 DNA: TGTGCCAGCAGCAAAGCGGCGCAGGGTAATAGCAATCAGCCCCAGCATTTT. This sequence encodes CASSKAAQGNSNQPQHF.

The CDR3 DNA reads as TGTGCCAGCTCACCAATGTGGGCGGACAGGGCGGACTACTATGGCTACACCTTC. It codes for CASSPMWADRADYYGYTF. The V gene is TRBV18, the J gene TRBJ1-2, with 8 bases lining up with TRBD1. Per the germline V gene, CDR1 is KGHSH and CDR2 is LQKENI. V shed 2 bases and J 3 bases; nucleotides not matched to a gene: 14. The CDR3 runs 18 residues. Full variable domain (rest looked up from reference TRBV18 and TRBJ1-2): NAGVMQNPRHLVRRRGQEARLRCSPMKGHSHVYWYRQLPEEGLKFMVYLQKENIIDESGMPKERFSAEFPKEGPSILRIQQVVRGDSAAYFCASSPMWADRADYYGYTFGSGTRLTVV.

V gene TRBV28 combines with J gene TRBJ1-5, with 7 bases matching TRBD1. CDR3 size: 16 residues. Trimming took 5 bases from V and 0 from J; bases not matched to a gene: 7. Germline V gene data show CDR1 as MDHEN and CDR2 as SYDVKM. CDR3 nucleotides: TGTGCCAGCAGTATCTCCGGGACAGCTAGCAATCAGCCCCAGCATTTT. Amino acids: CASSISGTASNQPQHF.

The chain links TRBV5-1 to TRBJ1-5, with D unclear. Germline values: CDR1 SGHRS, CDR2 YFSETQ. Deletions cut 1 base from V and 7 bases from J, with 12 bases between. CDR3 length: 14 amino acids. The CDR3 loop is CASSLSGEEQPQHF. CDR3 bases: TGCGCCAGCAGCTTGAGCGGGGAGGAACAGCCCCAGCATTTT.

This rearrangement joins TRBV29-1 to TRBJ1-4, with 10 bases fitting TRBD1. Germline V gives CDR1 SQVTM, CDR2 ANQGSEA. V was clipped by 7 bases and J by 8 bases; unmatched bases: 16. The length of the CDR3 is 16 residues. The CDR3 nucleotides read TGCAGCGCAAACCTACTCCGGGACAGGGGAGGCGAAAAACTGTTTTTT. Residues: CSANLLRDRGGEKLFF.

The J gene is TRBJ2-2, the V gene TRBV29-1; 9 nucleotides match TRBD2. J gave up 3 bases and V 7 bases, and 3 bases lay outside the gene matches. The CDR3 consists of 13 residues. Germline V gene data show CDR1 as SQVTM and CDR2 as ANQGSEA. The CDR3 sequence: CSGRLADTGELFF. CDR3 nucleotides: TGCAGCGGTCGACTAGCGGACACCGGGGAGCTGTTTTTT.

The gene calls are TRBV5-4 and TRBJ2-3; D gene uncertain. CDR1 and CDR2 from the germline V gene are SGHNT and YYREEE (reference sequence). Trimming took off 0 bases at V and 4 bases at J, with 6 bases between the two ends. This CDR3 contains 13 residues. CDR3 protein: CASSLGGSDTQYF. As DNA, the CDR3 is TGTGCCAGCAGCTTGGGCGGTTCAGATACGCAGTATTTT.

This CDR3 reads CASSQARGGGDNEQFF. For the CDR3, the DNA is TGCGCCAGCAGCCAAGCCCGGGGCGGGGGGGACAATGAGCAGTTCTTC. V is TRBV4-1 and J is TRBJ2-1; 9 bases are a match to TRBD2. Trimming removed 1 base from V and 5 bases from J; junction bases left unmatched: 6. CDR1 is MGHRA and CDR2 is YSYEKL in the germline V gene. This CDR3 contains 16 residues.

The chain carries TRBV5-4 and TRBJ2-7, with D perhaps matching TRBD1 (6 bases). The CDR3 sequence is 15 residues long. Germline CDR1 and CDR2: SGHNT and YYREEE (reference sequence). Trimming left V 1 base short and J 4 bases short, with 15 bases between. The DNA for the CDR3 is TGTGCCAGCAGCTTGTATCAGGGGACGAAGTACGAGCAGTACTTC. It yields the protein CASSLYQGTKYEQYF.

This chain joins TRBV4-2 and TRBJ2-3; 10 positions match TRBD2. The CDR3 is 21 amino acids. Germline V gene data show CDR1 as LGHNA and CDR2 as YNFKEQ. V lost 1 base and J lost 5; bases outside the gene matches: 21. The DNA for the CDR3 is TGTGCCAGCAGCCAAGCATTTCCGGACAGGGTCGGGACTAGCGATGGAGATACGCAGTATTTT. Translation: CASSQAFPDRVGTSDGDTQYF.

The chain links TRBV7-9 to TRBJ2-5; TRBD2 matches 8 bases. V gave up 5 bases and J gave up 2 bases; unmatched junction bases: 7. CDR1 SEHNR and CDR2 FQNEAQ come from the germline V gene (reference sequence). This CDR3 region has 15 residues. Written as DNA, the CDR3 is TGTGCCAGCAGCCGGGGGGTAGCGGGGCAAGAGACCCAGTACTTC. It translates to CASSRGVAGQETQYF. The whole variable domain, filled in from reference TRBV7-9 and TRBJ2-5, reads DTGVSQNPRHKITKRGQNVTFRCDPISEHNRLYWYRQTLGQGPEFLTYFQNEAQLEKSRLLSDRFSAERPKGSFSTLEIQRTEQGDSAMYLCASSRGVAGQETQYFGPGTRLLVL.

This clone was observed once. The V gene is TRBV5-1, the J gene TRBJ1-1, with a possible D match to TRBD1 (6 bases). The CDR3 has 15 residues. Germline loops: CDR1 SGHRS, CDR2 YFSETQ. Deletions cut 0 bases from V and 5 bases from J, with 14 bases between. In nucleotides, the CDR3 is TGCGCCAGCAGCTTGGTTCTAGGGGGTCAGACTGAAGCTTTCTTT. This translates into CASSLVLGGQTEAFF.

The V call is TRBV12-5, the J call TRBJ1-1, with D perhaps matching TRBD1 (5 bases). The CDR3 has 14 amino acids. Germline CDR1 LGHNT, CDR2 FRNRAP. Trimming pared 5 bases from V and 1 base from J, leaving 11 bases between. DNA of the CDR3: TGTGCTAGTGGTCCGGACAACCGGAACACTGAAGCTTTCTTT. Its protein product is CASGPDNRNTEAFF.

This clone was observed a single time. The chain links TRBV10-3 to TRBJ1-3; D is unresolved. CDR1 and CDR2 (germline): ENHRY, SYGVKD. The CDR3 extends over 16 amino acids. The V end lost 5 bases, the J end lost 0 bases, and 14 bases lay between the germline ends. The CDR3 loop is CAISSSGLSSGNTIYF. CDR3 in DNA: TGTGCCATCAGTTCCTCCGGGTTAAGCTCTGGAAACACCATATATTTT.

The rearrangement links TRBV27 to TRBJ1-1; D not certain. The germline gives CDR1 MNHEY, CDR2 SMNVEV (reference sequence). Trimming removed 2 bases at V and 6 bases at J, with 13 bases between. The CDR3 runs 14 residues. The DNA for the CDR3 is TGTGCCAGCAGTTTAGCTTCGGGGAGGGCTGAAGCTTTCTTT. Translating gives CASSLASGRAEAFF.

The DNA of the CDR3 is TGTGCCAGCAGTTACCAGGGGGCGAACACTGAAGCTTTCTTT. This sequence encodes CASSYQGANTEAFF. This chain uses TRBV6-5 with TRBJ1-1; 8 bases map to TRBD1. The V gene's germline CDR1 is MNHEY and CDR2 SVGAGI. CDR3 size: 14 residues. V was pared by 2 bases and J by 1 base, with 0 bases of the junction left unmatched.

The gene calls are TRBV30 and TRBJ1-1; D is possibly TRBD1 (5 bases). Deletions cut 0 bases from V and 8 bases from J, with 13 bases between. Per germline, CDR1 GTSNPN and CDR2 SVGIG (reference sequence). The CDR3 is 13 amino acids. DNA of the CDR3: TGTGCCTGGAGTGTAAGGGGTTTAGGAGAAGCTTTCTTT. Encoded protein: CAWSVRGLGEAFF.

J is TRBJ2-7 and V is TRBV27; 8 bases fit TRBD1. Germline trimming cut 6 bases from V and 1 base from J; bases unmatched to any gene: 8. Germline assignment: CDR1 MNHEY and CDR2 SMNVEV (reference sequence). The CDR3 length is 15 residues. The CDR3 reads CASSPRGRLSYEQYF. Here the CDR3 DNA reads TGTGCCAGCAGCCCCAGGGGGCGACTTTCCTACGAGCAGTACTTC.

V and J are TRBV6-6 and TRBJ1-6, with TRBD1 matching 9 bases. The CDR3 covers 16 residues. Trimming cost V 0 bases and J 11 bases; bases outside gene matches: 8. Looked up from germline, CDR1 is MNHNY and CDR2 is SVGAGI (reference sequence). The CDR3 reads CASSYSLTGGDAPLHF. For the CDR3, the DNA is TGTGCCAGCAGTTACTCCCTCACAGGGGGCGACGCACCCCTCCACTTT.